What follows are 9 T cell receptor beta chains derived from one specimen sequenced in a study of T-cell reconstitution after alpha-beta-depleted transplantation in children. Library preparation (for TCRbeta) was performed with unique molecular identifiers. TCRdb reprocessed the PCR reads via MiXCR and lists one record per CDR3 protein. The sample shows some 590,000 distinct CDR3 sequences, roughly 10% of them seen only once. The sample was PBMCs from the stem cell graft donor, taken from the stem cell graft. Receptor source: a human donor who donated a stem cell graft to a child with acute myeloid leukemia.

The chain joins TRBV24-1 to TRBJ2-2, with D perhaps TRBD2 (5 bases). Germline-derived CDR1 and CDR2 are KGHDR and SFDVKD. The V gene lost 2 bases and the J gene lost 3 bases, with 9 bases spanning the gap. The CDR3 runs to 15 residues. CDR3 nucleotide sequence: TGTGCCACCAGTGATTCGTCGAGGGACACCGGGGAGCTGTTTTTT. It translates to CATSDSSRDTGELFF.

The V gene is TRBV14, the J gene TRBJ2-7, with D tentatively TRBD1 (7 bases). There are 17 residues in the CDR3. CDR1 SGHDN and CDR2 FVKESK come from the germline V gene. Trimming removed 4 bases at V and 4 bases at J, with 23 bases between. The chain's CDR3 is CASSPSRGALPTYEQYF. The CDR3, as DNA: TGTGCCAGCAGCCCGTCCAGGGGGGCCCTACCTACGTACGAGCAGTACTTC.

This clonotype was recorded a few times. The gene calls are TRBV28 and TRBJ1-5; a weak D match, TRBD1 (5 bases). V was trimmed by 6 bases and J by 5 bases, leaving 17 bases between them. This CDR3 is 15 amino acids long. Per the germline V gene, CDR1 is MDHEN and CDR2 is SYDVKM. The CDR3 DNA reads TGTGCCAGCAGCTGGGACCCCCCGGGGCATCAGCCCCAGCATTTT. It specifies CASSWDPPGHQPQHF.

The genes are TRBV7-2 and TRBJ1-4; no reliable D call. The CDR3 spans 15 residues. Germline V gene data show CDR1 as SGHTA and CDR2 as FQGNSA. With 5 bases removed from V and 0 bases from J, the gap between germline ends came to 10 bases. The CDR3 coding sequence is TGTGCCAGCAGCCGCGACGGGTCAACTAATGAAAAACTGTTTTTT. Translating it yields CASSRDGSTNEKLFF.

The chain has TRBV27 and TRBJ2-7; 9 bases agree with TRBD1. V gave up 3 bases and J gave up 4 bases; unmatched junction bases: 4. The germline V gene encodes CDR1 MNHEY and CDR2 SMNVEV (reference sequence). The CDR3 has 14 residues. The CDR3 DNA sequence: TGTGCCAGCAGTTTTATCGGACAGGGGTACGAGCAGTACTTC. It translates to CASSFIGQGYEQYF.

The V and J genes are TRBV28 and TRBJ2-2, with D possibly matching TRBD1 (6 bases). From germline, CDR1 is MDHEN and CDR2 SYDVKM. Trimming took 9 bases from V and 5 from J, leaving 16 bases between them. The CDR3 totals 14 residues. CDR3 coding DNA: TGTGCCAGTAAGGGGGAGATGTGGACCGGGGAGCTGTTTTTT. Translated, it gives CASKGEMWTGELFF.

This chain links TRBV27 with TRBJ1-4, with TRBD1 identical over 10 bases. CDR1 is MNHEY and CDR2 is SMNVEV in the germline V gene (reference sequence). The CDR3 length is 15 residues. V lost 7 bases to trimming and J lost 8 bases; unmatched junction nucleotides: 10. The CDR3 spells CASTGTGALGEKLFF. The CDR3 DNA follows: TGTGCCAGCACAGGGACAGGGGCCCTCGGGGAAAAACTGTTTTTT. The full variable domain, in which reference TRBV27 and TRBJ1-4 provide the parts outside the CDR3, is EAQVTQNPRYLITVTGKKLTVTCSQNMNHEYMSWYRQDPGLGLRQIYYSMNVEVTDKGDVPEGYKVSRKEKRNFPLILESPSPNQTSLYFCASTGTGALGEKLFFGSGTQLSVL.

The sample holds a few counts of this clonotype. The DNA of the CDR3 is TGCAGTGCCAACACTGGGACAGGGGGTTCCTACGAGCAGTACTTC. As protein: CSANTGTGGSYEQYF. V gene TRBV20-1 combines with J gene TRBJ2-7; 11 bases map to TRBD1. V trimming: 6 bases; J trimming: 1 base; junction bases outside the gene matches: 8. The germline V gene has CDR1 DFQATT and CDR2 SNEGSKA (reference sequence). The CDR3 runs 15 residues.

Many counts were recorded for this clonotype. The chain joins TRBV29-1 to TRBJ2-7; no reliable D call. V was shortened by 6 bases and J by 2 bases, with 14 bases between the two germline ends. The CDR3 has 13 amino acids. Germline CDR1 reads SQVTM; CDR2 reads ANQGSEA. The DNA for the CDR3 is TGCAGCGTCATAACTGGAACGGCCTACGAGCAGTACTTC. It codes for CSVITGTAYEQYF.